The rows below give T cell receptor beta chains drawn from one sample of a study of Tregs in tolerant kidney transplant recipients. Repertoires were generated with immunoSEQ multiplex PCR, while TCRdb's copy carries only in-frame clones and drops some. The sample records about 240,000 clones, roughly four fifths being singletons. Sequencing used CD4+ T cells from blood. The receptors come from a human donor in good health. CDR3s include the opening cysteine and the closing phenylalanine or tryptophan. A D gene is named only where the DNA matches it firmly. Rows give clone size only sometimes, using once, few, many, or a class for an expanded clone.

TGCGCCAGCAGCACTAGGACTAGCGGGGGGGAGACCCAGTACTTC	CASSTRTSGGETQYF	TRBD2	TRBV5-1	TRBJ2-5	few
TGTGCCTGGAGACCCGGAGCGAACACTGAAGCTTTCTTT	CAWRPGANTEAFF	.	TRBV30	TRBJ1-1	.
TGTGCCAGCAGTGGCCGGACTTTCTCTGGAAACACCATATATTTT	CASSGRTFSGNTIYF	.	TRBV6-1	TRBJ1-3	.
TGTGCCGGATGGGATGGCTATGGCTACACCTTC	CAGWDGYGYTF	.	TRBV30	TRBJ1-2	.
TGTGCCATCAGTGAATTGGAGATAGCGGGTCGAAATGAGCAGTTCTTC	CAISELEIAGRNEQFF	TRBD2	TRBV10-3	TRBJ2-1	.
TGCGCCAGCAGTGAACTAGCGGGACCCACTCCCTACGAGCAGTACTTC	CASSELAGPTPYEQYF	TRBD2	TRBV10-1	TRBJ2-7	few
TGTGCCAGCAGCTTGAGACACGACTATGGCTACACCTTC	CASSLRHDYGYTF	.	TRBV7-9	TRBJ1-2	.
TGTGCCAGCAGTTCCTACCGGGAAGGCAATCAGCCCCAGCATTTT	CASSSYREGNQPQHF	.	TRBV13	TRBJ1-5	.
TGTGCCAGCAGGTTACGCGGGCAGGGCGGCACAGATACGCAGTATTTT	CASRLRGQGGTDTQYF	.	TRBV7-2	TRBJ2-3	.
TGTGCCTGGGCCCGGTCCCTGGGGTCCCTCCACTTT	CAWARSLGSLHF	.	TRBV30	TRBJ1-6	.